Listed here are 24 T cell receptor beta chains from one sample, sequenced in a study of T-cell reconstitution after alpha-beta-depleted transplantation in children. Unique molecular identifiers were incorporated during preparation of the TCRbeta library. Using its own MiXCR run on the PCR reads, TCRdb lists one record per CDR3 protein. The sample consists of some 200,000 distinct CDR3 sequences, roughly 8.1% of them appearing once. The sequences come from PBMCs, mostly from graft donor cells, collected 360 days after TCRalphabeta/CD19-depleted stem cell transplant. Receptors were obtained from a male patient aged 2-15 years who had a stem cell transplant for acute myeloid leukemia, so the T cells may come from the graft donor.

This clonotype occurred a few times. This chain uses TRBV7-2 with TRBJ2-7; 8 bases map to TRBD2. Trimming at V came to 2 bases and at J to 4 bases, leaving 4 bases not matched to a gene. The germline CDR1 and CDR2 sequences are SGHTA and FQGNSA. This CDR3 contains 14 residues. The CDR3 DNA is TGTGCCAGCAGCTTAAACGGGAGGGGTTACGAGCAGTACTTC. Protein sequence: CASSLNGRGYEQYF.

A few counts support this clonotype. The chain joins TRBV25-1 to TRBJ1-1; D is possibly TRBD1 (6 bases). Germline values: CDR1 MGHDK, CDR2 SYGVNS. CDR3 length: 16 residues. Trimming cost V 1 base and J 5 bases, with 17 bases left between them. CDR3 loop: CASSEFPEGEATEAFF. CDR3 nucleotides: TGTGCCAGCAGTGAATTTCCCGAGGGGGAAGCTACTGAAGCTTTCTTT.

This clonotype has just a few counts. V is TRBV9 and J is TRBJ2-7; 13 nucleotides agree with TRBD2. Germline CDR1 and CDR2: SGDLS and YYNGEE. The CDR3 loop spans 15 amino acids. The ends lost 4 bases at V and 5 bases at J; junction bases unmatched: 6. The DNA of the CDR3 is TGTGCCAGCAGCCCGTTACTAGCGGGAGGGCACGAGCAGTACTTC. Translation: CASSPLLAGGHEQYF.

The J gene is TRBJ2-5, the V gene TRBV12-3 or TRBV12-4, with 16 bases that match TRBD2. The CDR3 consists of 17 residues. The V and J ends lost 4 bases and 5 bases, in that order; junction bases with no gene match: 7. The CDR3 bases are TGTGCCAGCAGTTCCGGGACTAGCGGGGGGGCCAGTGAGACCCAGTACTTC. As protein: CASSSGTSGGASETQYF.

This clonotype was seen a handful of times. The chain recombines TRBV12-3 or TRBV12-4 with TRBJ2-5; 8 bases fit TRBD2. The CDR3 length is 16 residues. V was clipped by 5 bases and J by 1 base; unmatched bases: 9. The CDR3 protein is CASSPRGGLSQETQYF. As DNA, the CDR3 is TGTGCCAGCAGTCCCCGGGGGGGCCTCAGCCAAGAGACCCAGTACTTC.

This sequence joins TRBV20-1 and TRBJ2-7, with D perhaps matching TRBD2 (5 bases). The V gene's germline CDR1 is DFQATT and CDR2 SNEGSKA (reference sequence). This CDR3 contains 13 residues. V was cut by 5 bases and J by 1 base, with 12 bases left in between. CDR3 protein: CSAYAPGSYEQYF. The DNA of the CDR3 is TGCAGTGCTTACGCTCCGGGGTCCTACGAGCAGTACTTC.

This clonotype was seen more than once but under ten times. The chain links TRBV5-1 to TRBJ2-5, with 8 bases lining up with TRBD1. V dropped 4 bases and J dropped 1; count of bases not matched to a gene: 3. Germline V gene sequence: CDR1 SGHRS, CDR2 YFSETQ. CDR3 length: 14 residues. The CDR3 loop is CASSHGQGQETQYF. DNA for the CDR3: TGCGCCAGCAGCCATGGACAGGGCCAAGAGACCCAGTACTTC.

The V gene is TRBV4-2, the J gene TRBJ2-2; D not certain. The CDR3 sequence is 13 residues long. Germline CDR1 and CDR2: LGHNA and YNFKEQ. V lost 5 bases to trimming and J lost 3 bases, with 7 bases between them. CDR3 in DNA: TGTGCCAGCAGCAGGATATACACCGGGGAGCTGTTTTTT. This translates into CASSRIYTGELFF.

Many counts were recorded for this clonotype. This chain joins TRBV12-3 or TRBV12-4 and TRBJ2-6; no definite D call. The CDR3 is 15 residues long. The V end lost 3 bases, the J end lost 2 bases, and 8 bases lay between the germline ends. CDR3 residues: CASSLRQAGANVLTF. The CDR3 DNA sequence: TGTGCCAGCAGTTTGAGGCAAGCTGGGGCCAACGTCCTGACTTTC.

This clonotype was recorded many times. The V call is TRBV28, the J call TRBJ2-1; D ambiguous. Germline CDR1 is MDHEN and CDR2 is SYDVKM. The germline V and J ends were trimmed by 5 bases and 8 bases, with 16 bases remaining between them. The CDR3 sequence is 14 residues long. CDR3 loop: CASSTLDGPHEQFF. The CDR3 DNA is TGTGCCAGCAGTACTCTAGATGGACCCCATGAGCAGTTCTTC.

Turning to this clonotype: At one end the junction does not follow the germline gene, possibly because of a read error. The CDR3 sequence is CCARVRGGKGDKNIQCF. The CDR3 nucleotides are TGCTGTGCTAGAGTCAGGGGGGGGAAGGGCGACAAAAACATTCAGTGCTTC. This chain connects TRBV20-1 to TRBJ2-4; either TRBD1 or TRBD2 may fit D (7 bases each). Germline V gives CDR1 DFQATT, CDR2 SNEGSKA (reference sequence). This CDR3 region has 17 residues.

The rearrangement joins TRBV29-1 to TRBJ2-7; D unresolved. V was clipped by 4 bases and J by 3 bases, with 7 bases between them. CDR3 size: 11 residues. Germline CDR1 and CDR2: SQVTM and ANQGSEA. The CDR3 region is CSVGGNYEQYF. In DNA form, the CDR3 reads TGCAGCGTTGGAGGAAACTACGAGCAGTACTTC.

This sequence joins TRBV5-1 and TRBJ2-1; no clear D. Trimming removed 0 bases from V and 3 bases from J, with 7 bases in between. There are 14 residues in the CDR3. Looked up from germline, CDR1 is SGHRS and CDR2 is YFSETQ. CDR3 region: CASSLGVFYNEQFF. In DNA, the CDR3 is TGCGCCAGCAGCTTGGGGGTTTTCTACAATGAGCAGTTCTTC.

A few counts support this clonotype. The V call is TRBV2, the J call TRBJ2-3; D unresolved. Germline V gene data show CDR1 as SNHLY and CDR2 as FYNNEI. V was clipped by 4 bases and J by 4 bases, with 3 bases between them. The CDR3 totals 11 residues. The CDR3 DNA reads TGTGCCAGCAGTGGCCCAGATACGCAGTATTTT. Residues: CASSGPDTQYF.

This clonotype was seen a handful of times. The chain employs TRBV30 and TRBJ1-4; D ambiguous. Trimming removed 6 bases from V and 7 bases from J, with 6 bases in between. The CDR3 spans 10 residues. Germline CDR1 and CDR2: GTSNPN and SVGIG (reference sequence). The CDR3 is CACGVEKLFF. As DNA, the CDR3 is TGTGCCTGTGGGGTTGAAAAACTGTTTTTT.

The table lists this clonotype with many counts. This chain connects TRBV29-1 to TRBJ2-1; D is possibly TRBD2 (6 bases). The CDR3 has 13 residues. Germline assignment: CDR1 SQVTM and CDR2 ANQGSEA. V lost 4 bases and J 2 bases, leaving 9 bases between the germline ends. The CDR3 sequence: CSVVEGTYNEQFF. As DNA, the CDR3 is TGCAGCGTTGTGGAGGGGACCTACAATGAGCAGTTCTTC.

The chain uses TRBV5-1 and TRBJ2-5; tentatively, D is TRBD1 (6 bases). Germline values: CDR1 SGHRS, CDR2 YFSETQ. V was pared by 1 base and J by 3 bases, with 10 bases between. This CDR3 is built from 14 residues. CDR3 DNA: TGCGCCAGCAGCTTGAGTAAGGGGGAAGAGACCCAGTACTTC. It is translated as CASSLSKGEETQYF.

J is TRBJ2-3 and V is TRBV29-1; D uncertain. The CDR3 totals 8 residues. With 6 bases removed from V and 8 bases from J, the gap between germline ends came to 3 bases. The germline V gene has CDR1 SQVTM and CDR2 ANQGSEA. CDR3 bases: TGCAGCGTAGGTACGCAGTATTTT. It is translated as CSVGTQYF.

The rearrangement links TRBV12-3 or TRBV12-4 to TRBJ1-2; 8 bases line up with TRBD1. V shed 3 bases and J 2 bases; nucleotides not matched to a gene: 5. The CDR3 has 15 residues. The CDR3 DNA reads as TGTGCCAGCAGTTTCGGACAGGGACGGAACTATGGCTACACCTTC. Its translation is CASSFGQGRNYGYTF.

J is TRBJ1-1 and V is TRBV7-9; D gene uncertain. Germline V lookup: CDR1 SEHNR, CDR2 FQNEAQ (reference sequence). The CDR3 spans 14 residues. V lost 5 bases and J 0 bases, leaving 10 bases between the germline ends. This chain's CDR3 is CASSPARLNTEAFF. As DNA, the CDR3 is TGTGCCAGCAGCCCCGCTCGGTTGAACACTGAAGCTTTCTTT.

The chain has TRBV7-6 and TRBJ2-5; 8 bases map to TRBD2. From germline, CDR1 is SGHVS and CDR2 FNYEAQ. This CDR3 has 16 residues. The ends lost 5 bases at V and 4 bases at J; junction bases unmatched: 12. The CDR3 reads CASSLRPREEGETQYF. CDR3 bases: TGTGCCAGCAGCCTAAGGCCGCGGGAGGAGGGAGAGACCCAGTACTTC.

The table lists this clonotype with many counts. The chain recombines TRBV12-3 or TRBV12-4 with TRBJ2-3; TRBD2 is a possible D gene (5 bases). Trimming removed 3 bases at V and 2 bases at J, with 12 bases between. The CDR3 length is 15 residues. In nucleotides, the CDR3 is TGTGCCAGCAGTTTTATGCTTGACTACACAGATACGCAGTATTTT. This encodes CASSFMLDYTDTQYF.

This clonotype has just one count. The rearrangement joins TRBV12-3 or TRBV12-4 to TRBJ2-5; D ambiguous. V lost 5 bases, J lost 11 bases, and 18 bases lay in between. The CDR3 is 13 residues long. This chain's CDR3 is CASSLDRSLYQYF. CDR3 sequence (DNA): TGTGCCAGCAGTCTGGACCGGTCCTTGTATCAGTACTTC.

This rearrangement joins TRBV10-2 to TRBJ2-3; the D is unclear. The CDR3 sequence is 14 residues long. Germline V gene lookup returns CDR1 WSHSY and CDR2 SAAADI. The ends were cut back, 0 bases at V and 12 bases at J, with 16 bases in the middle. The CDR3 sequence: CASSESRSLKNQYF. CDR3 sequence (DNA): TGCGCCAGCAGTGAGTCGAGGTCGCTGAAGAACCAGTATTTT.